This T cell receptor beta chain originates from a study of shared clonotypes between healthy human individuals. Turning to the study itself: Per-donor plates numbered three CD4 naive, three CD4 memory, two CD8 naive and one CD8 memory. Regarding the study as a whole: Generation probabilities were higher for clonotypes shared across all four sorted-subset donors than for unshared ones. Some naive CD4 clonotypes, roughly 4.8%, turned up in common across a handful of donors.

Partitioning of CD4+ cells yielded a CD45RA+ naive subset and a CD45RA-negative memory subset. With respect to this clone: Its antigen is currently unknown.

Clones were read by immunoSEQ multiplex PCR, and TCRdb kept only the in-frame ones, dropping some. The table has 2 million to 2.5 million clones, approximately 94% seen once. The TCR originated in a man aged 18 to 30 in good health. Sample: naive CD4+ T cells sorted from blood. Subset here: CD45RA+ positively selected.

CDR3 residues: CASSVGRLGKDNEQFF. The CDR3, as DNA: TGTGCCAGCAGCGTGGGGCGGCTAGGAAAGGACAATGAGCAGTTCTTC. This rearrangement joins TRBV11-3 to TRBJ2-1, with D tentatively TRBD1 (5 bases). Looked up from germline, CDR1 is SGHNT and CDR2 is YENEEA. Trimming took 5 bases from V and 5 from J, leaving 19 bases between them. There are 16 residues in the CDR3.